This T cell receptor beta chain comes out of a study of vaccination effects on CD4 cells after COVID-19. The CDR3 consists of 12 residues. V was clipped by 7 bases and J by 4 bases, with 10 bases between them. Germline lookup yields CDR1 LNHDA and CDR2 SQIVND (reference sequence). After expansion with viral peptide pools in the ViraFEST assay, antigen-specific CD4+ T cells were sequenced. Culturing for around 10 days preceded CD4+ T cell isolation. The participants, recipients of two vaccine doses, got either BNT162b2 or mRNA-1273. Produced via immunoSEQ multiplex PCR; TCRdb's table is partial and in-frame only. The repertoire includes about 28,000 clones, over 70% of them detected once, and roughly a tenth sits in the top ten. As regards this clone: Its antigen is still unknown.

The chain links TRBV19 to TRBJ1-2; D unclear. The material was CD4+ T cells from PBMCs cultured with HCoV-NL63 spike peptides, obtained after COVID-19 vaccination. This TCR derives from a human donor who received a COVID-19 vaccine. CDR3 in amino acids: CASTRTVYGYTF. CDR3 in DNA: TGTGCCAGTACCCGGACGGTCTATGGCTACACCTTC.